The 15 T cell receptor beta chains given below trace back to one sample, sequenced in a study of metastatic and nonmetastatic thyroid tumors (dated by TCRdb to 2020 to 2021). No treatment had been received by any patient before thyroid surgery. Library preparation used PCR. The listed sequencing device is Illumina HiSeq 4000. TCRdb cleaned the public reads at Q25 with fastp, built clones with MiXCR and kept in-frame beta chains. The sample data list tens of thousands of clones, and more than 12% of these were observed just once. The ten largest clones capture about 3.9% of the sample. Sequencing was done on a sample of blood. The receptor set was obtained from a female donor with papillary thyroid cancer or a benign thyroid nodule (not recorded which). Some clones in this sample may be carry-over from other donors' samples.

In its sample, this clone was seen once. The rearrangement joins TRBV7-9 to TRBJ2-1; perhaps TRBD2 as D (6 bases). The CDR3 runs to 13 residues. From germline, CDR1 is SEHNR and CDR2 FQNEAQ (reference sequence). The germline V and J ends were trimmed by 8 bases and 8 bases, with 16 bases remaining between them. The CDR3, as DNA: TGTGCCAGCGGGACGGGGTCTAGCGATGAGCAGTTCTTC. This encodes CASGTGSSDEQFF.

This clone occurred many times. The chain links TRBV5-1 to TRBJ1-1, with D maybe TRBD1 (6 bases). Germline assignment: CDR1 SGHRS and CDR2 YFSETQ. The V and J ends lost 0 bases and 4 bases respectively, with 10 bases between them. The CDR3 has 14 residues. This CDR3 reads CASSLVGGGTEAFF. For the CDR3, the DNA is TGCGCCAGCAGCTTGGTTGGGGGCGGCACTGAAGCTTTCTTT.

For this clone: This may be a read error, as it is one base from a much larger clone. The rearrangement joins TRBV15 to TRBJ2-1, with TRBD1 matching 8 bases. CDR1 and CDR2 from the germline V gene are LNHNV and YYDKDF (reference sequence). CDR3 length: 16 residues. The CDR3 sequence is CATSSPRQGSYNDQFF. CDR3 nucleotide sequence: TGTGCCACCAGCAGCCCCCGACAGGGGTCCTACAATGATCAGTTCTTC. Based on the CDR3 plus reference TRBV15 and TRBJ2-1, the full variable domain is DAMVIQNPRYQVTQFGKPVTLSCSQTLNHNVMYWYQQKSSQAPKLLFHYYDKDFNNEADTPDNFQSRRPNTSFCFLDIRSPGLGDTAMYLCATSSPRQGSYNDQFFGPGTRLTVL.

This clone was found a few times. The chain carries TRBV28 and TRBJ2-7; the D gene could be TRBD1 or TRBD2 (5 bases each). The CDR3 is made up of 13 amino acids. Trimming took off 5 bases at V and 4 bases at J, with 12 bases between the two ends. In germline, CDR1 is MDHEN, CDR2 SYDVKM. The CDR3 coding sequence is TGTGCCAGCAGTACGGGACGGGGATACGAGCAGTACTTC. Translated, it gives CASSTGRGYEQYF.

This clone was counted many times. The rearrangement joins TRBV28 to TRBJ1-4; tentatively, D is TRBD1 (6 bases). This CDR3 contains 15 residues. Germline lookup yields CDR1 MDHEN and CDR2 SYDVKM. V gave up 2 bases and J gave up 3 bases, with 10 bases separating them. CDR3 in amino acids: CASSLRRGPNEKLFF. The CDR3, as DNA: TGTGCCAGCAGTTTAAGGCGGGGGCCTAATGAAAAACTGTTTTTT.

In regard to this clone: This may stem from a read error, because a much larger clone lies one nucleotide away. The DNA of the CDR3 is TGTGCCAGCAGCGTAGGGGAGTGGTTCGCCGGGGAGCTGTTTTTT. As protein: CASSVGEWFAGELFF. V gene TRBV9 combines with J gene TRBJ2-2; tentatively, D is TRBD2 (5 bases). This CDR3 is built from 15 residues. V lost 0 bases and J 6 bases, leaving 12 bases between the germline ends. CDR1 is SGDLS and CDR2 is YYNGEE in the germline V gene.

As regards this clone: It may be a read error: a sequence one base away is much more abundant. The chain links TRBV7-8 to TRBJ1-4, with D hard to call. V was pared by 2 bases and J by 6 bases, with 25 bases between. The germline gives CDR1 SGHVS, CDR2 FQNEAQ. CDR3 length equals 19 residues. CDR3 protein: CASSLQLYLVPSGHEKLFF. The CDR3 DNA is TGTGCCAGCAGCTTACAGCTCTATTTGGTACCCTCCGGGCATGAAAAACTGTTTTTT.

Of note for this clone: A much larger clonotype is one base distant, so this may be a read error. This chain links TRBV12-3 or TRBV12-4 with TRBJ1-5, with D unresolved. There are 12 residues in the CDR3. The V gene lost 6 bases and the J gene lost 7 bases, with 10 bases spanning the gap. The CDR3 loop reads CASSHGYQPQHF. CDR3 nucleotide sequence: TGTGCCAGCAGCCATGGTTACCAGCCCCAGCATTTT.

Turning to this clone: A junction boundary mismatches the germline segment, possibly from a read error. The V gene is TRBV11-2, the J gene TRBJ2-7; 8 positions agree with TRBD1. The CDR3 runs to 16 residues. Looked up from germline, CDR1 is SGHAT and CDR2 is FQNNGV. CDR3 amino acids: CASSSFRTGRRGEHYF. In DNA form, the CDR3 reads TGTGCCAGCAGCTCGTTTAGGACAGGGAGAAGGGGCGAGCATTACTTC.

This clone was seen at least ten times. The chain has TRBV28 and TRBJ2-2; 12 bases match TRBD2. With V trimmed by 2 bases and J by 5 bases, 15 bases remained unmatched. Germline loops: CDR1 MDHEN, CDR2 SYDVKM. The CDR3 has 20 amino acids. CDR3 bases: TGTGCCAGCAGTTTAACTCTCCAGACTAGCGGGGGCCTCTGGACCGGGGAGCTGTTTTTT. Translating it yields CASSLTLQTSGGLWTGELFF.

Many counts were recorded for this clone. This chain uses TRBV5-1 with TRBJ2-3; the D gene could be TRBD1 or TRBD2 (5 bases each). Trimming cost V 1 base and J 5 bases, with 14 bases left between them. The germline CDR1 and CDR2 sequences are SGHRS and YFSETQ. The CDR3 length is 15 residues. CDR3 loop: CASSLLRGVGDTQYF. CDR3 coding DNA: TGCGCCAGCAGCTTGTTAAGGGGAGTAGGAGATACGCAGTATTTT.

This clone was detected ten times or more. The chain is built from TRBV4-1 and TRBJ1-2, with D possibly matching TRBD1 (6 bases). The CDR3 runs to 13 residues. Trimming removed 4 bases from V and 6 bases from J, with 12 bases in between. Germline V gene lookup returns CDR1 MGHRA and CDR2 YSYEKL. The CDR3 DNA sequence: TGCGCCAGCAGCCTCACACAGGGAAATGGCTACACCTTC. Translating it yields CASSLTQGNGYTF.

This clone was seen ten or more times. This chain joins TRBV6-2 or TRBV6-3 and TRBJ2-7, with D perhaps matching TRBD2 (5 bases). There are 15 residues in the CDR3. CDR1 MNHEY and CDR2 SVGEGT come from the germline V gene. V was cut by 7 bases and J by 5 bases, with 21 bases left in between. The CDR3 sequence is CASTRLGGESNEQYF. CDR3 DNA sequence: TGTGCCAGCACTCGACTTGGAGGAGAAAGCAACGAGCAGTACTTC.

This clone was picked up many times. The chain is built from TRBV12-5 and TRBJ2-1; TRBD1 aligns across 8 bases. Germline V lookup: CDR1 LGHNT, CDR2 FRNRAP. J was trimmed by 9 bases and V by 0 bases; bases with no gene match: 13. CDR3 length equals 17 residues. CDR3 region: CASGLVLGQGAGSEQFF. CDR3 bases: TGTGCTAGTGGTTTGGTACTCGGGCAGGGGGCTGGAAGTGAGCAGTTCTTC.

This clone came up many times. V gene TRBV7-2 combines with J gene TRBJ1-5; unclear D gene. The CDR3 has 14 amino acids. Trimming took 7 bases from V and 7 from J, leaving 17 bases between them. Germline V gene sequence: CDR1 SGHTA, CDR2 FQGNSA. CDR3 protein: CASMPGSGGQPQHF. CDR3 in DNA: TGTGCCAGCATGCCGGGAAGCGGAGGACAGCCCCAGCATTTT.